A selection of T cell receptor beta chains follows, all from one sample in a study of T cells in Graves' hyperthyroidism and ophthalmopathy. TCRdb passed the multiplex PCR reads through MiXCR, listing each CDR3 protein once. In the table there are about 500,000 distinct CDR3 sequences, under 15% of which are singletons. The sequencing input was blood. Receptors originate from a woman aged 18-29 years with Graves' hyperthyroidism. Both conserved end residues are part of each CDR3. The D gene is left open where the match is weak. Expanded clones are given a class, and other clones once, few, many or no size at all.

CDR3 length	clone size	V gene	D gene	J gene	CDR3 DNA	CDR3 protein
14	.	TRBV20-1	TRBD2	TRBJ2-3	TGCAGTGCTAGAGTGGCGGGAGTGGCAGATACGCAGTATTTT	CSARVAGVADTQYF
15	many	TRBV20-1	TRBD2	TRBJ2-1	TGCAGTGCCTTATCGACTAGCGGTGCCTACAATGAGCAGTTCTTC	CSALSTSGAYNEQFF
16	.	TRBV24-1	TRBD2	TRBJ2-7	TGTGCCACCAGTGCTAGCGGGAGCCCCTACTCCTACGAGCAGTACTTC	CATSASGSPYSYEQYF
17	once	TRBV11-2	TRBD2	TRBJ2-5	TGTGCCAGCAGCTTAGGCCCCCTCGCGGGAGAGGGAGAGACCCAGTACTTC	CASSLGPLAGEGETQYF
16	few	TRBV5-4	.	TRBJ1-6	TGTGCCAGCAGCCCAGGGAGGGGCGACCATAATTCACCCCTCCACTTT	CASSPGRGDHNSPLHF
16	.	TRBV19	TRBD2	TRBJ2-5	TGTGCCAGTAGTATAGATACTAGCGGGGGACAAGAGACCCAGTGCTTC	CASSIDTSGGQETQCF
13	many	TRBV12-3/TRBV12-4	.	TRBJ2-5	TGTGCCAGCAGGTCCCTTCACGGAGAGACCCAGTACTTC	CASRSLHGETQYF
13	few	TRBV19	.	TRBJ1-5	TGTGCCAGTAGTATAGAGGCGGGTCAGCCCCAGCATTTT	CASSIEAGQPQHF
15	.	TRBV27	.	TRBJ1-5	TGTGCCAGCAGTTTATCTCTCCTTAGCAATCAGCCCCAGCATTTT	CASSLSLLSNQPQHF
16	many	TRBV9	.	TRBJ2-3	TGTGCCAGCAGCGTAGATAGCGGAGGGGGCACAGATACGCAGTATTTT	CASSVDSGGGTDTQYF
15	many	TRBV9	TRBD1	TRBJ1-5	TGTGCCAGCAGCGTAGATGGGACAGGGGAACGGCCCCAGCATTTT	CASSVDGTGERPQHF
14	.	TRBV19	.	TRBJ1-1	TGTGCCAGTAGTCAGGACAGTATGTACACTGAAGCTTTCTTT	CASSQDSMYTEAFF